This entry concerns a single T cell receptor (beta chain). The antigen remains unidentified. This sample is drawn from a study of siplizumab effects on memory and regulatory T cells. Germline CDR1 SGHTA, CDR2 FQGNSA. Trimming cost V 3 bases and J 2 bases, with 11 bases left between them. The CDR3 runs to 14 residues. TCRdb's copy holds only in-frame clones and misses some; the assay was immunoSEQ multiplex PCR. The table shows 100,000 to 110,000 clones, with 94% occurring only once. The study, taken as a whole, reports: Unstimulated subset assignment was obtained for only a minor fraction of alloreactive clones.

The sequence derives from a human donor in good health. This sequence joins TRBV7-2 and TRBJ2-7, with D unclear. Sequenced sample: non-Treg CD4+ T cells sorted from blood. CDR3 nucleotide sequence: TGTGCCAGCAGCTTCCGGCCGCCCCCCTACGAGCAGTACTTC. This encodes CASSFRPPPYEQYF.